The 10 T cell receptor beta chains reported below all come from one sample, sequenced in a study of cytomegalovirus exposure and HLA in healthy donors. Profiling relied on immunoSEQ multiplex PCR, and the TCRdb table lists in-frame clones only, not all of them. Here the sample spans more than 150,000 clones, around 81% being singletons. Sequenced input: PBMCs. These receptors all stem from a woman aged 18 to 35 in good health and CMV-seropositive.

This chain connects TRBV15 to TRBJ1-3; 8 bases are a match to TRBD1. Unmatched junction bases numbered 6, after V lost 4 bases and J lost 4 bases. The germline CDR1 and CDR2 sequences are LNHNV and YYDKDF (reference sequence). This CDR3 is built from 15 residues. The CDR3 loop is CATSTRTGQGNTIYF. The CDR3 coding sequence is TGTGCCACCAGCACAAGGACAGGGCAAGGAAACACCATATATTTT.

This chain connects TRBV7-9 to TRBJ1-1; TRBD1 might be the D (6 bases). The V end was cut by 5 bases, the J end by 3 bases, with 16 bases between. The CDR3 covers 15 residues. Germline loops: CDR1 SEHNR, CDR2 FQNEAQ (reference sequence). The CDR3 DNA reads as TGTGCCAGCAGCGCGCCGACAGGACCGGACACTGAAGCTTTCTTT. Translated, it gives CASSAPTGPDTEAFF.

The chain couples TRBV4-1 to TRBJ2-1; tentative D call: TRBD2 (6 bases). V lost 1 base and J 8 bases, leaving 9 bases between the germline ends. CDR3 length equals 13 residues. Germline-derived CDR1 and CDR2 are MGHRA and YSYEKL. The CDR3 coding sequence is TGCGCCAGCAGCCAAGCCGGGAGCCATGAGCAGTTCTTC. Residues: CASSQAGSHEQFF.

The J gene is TRBJ1-1, the V gene TRBV6-5; 7 bases align to TRBD1. V shed 6 bases and J 11 bases; nucleotides not matched to a gene: 9. The CDR3 contains 12 residues. Germline CDR1 is MNHEY and CDR2 is SVGAGI. The CDR3 sequence: CASSMYTGEAFF. Here the CDR3 DNA reads TGTGCCAGCAGCATGTATACAGGGGAGGCTTTCTTT.

The chain recombines TRBV5-1 with TRBJ2-5; 10 nucleotides align to TRBD2. In germline, CDR1 is SGHRS, CDR2 YFSETQ. The CDR3 runs 14 residues. Trimming removed 1 base from V and 3 bases from J; junction bases left unmatched: 0. CDR3 coding DNA: TGCGCCAGCAGCTTGACTAGCGGGGAAGAGACCCAGTACTTC. Translating gives CASSLTSGEETQYF.

This clone was observed a single time. This chain uses TRBV7-2 with TRBJ1-1, with no clear D. Trimming shortened V by 2 bases and J by 5 bases, and 15 bases separated the two germline ends. CDR1 is SGHTA, CDR2 FQGNSA, per germline. This CDR3 region has 15 residues. CDR3 residues: CASSLFGVGGTEAFF. The CDR3 DNA is TGTGCCAGCAGCTTATTTGGAGTCGGCGGGACTGAAGCTTTCTTT.

About this clone: The CDR3 does not close with the conserved phenylalanine or tryptophan, likely indicating a read error. CDR3 in DNA: TGTGCCAGCAGTCCATCCGGGACAGGGGTTAACTATGGCTACACCCTC. Its translation is CASSPSGTGVNYGYTL. The chain couples TRBV2 to TRBJ1-2; 10 bases are a match to TRBD1. J gave up 1 base and V 5 bases, and 7 bases lay outside the gene matches. This CDR3 is 16 amino acids long. The germline CDR1 and CDR2 sequences are SNHLY and FYNNEI.

The CDR3 DNA reads as TGTGCCAGCAGCGACTTATCCGTCGAGCAGTACTTC. This codes for CASSDLSVEQYF. The chain uses TRBV5-6 and TRBJ2-7, with D unresolved. V lost 4 bases, J lost 6 bases, and 11 bases lay in between. The germline CDR1 and CDR2 sequences are SGHDT and YYEEEE. The CDR3 totals 12 residues.

The chain employs TRBV6-1 and TRBJ1-4; 7 positions agree with TRBD1. Germline CDR1 MNHNS, CDR2 SASEGT. This CDR3 comprises 16 residues. Losses at the gene ends were 3 bases for V and 0 bases for J; bases not matched to a gene: 4. The CDR3: CASSEQGVSTNEKLFF. The CDR3, as DNA: TGTGCCAGCAGTGAGCAGGGGGTATCAACTAATGAAAAACTGTTTTTT.

The J gene is TRBJ1-5, the V gene TRBV4-2; no firm D call. The CDR3 sequence is 13 residues long. CDR1 and CDR2 from the germline V gene are LGHNA and YNFKEQ. V was shortened by 0 bases and J by 7 bases, with 7 bases between the two germline ends. The CDR3 sequence is CASSQDRRQPQHF. CDR3 bases: TGTGCCAGCAGCCAAGATAGGCGGCAGCCCCAGCATTTT.